Shown below are 29 T cell receptor beta chains from a single sample sequenced in a study of cytomegalovirus exposure and HLA in healthy donors. Profiled with immunoSEQ multiplex PCR; TCRdb holds only in-frame clones, not every one. The sample consists of 75,000 to 85,000 clones, approximately 91% of them appearing once. The sequencing sample was made of PBMCs. The source is a man aged 25 to 45 in good health and CMV-seronegative.

This rearrangement joins TRBV16 to TRBJ2-7, with 11 bases aligning to TRBD2. This CDR3 spans 16 amino acids. Germline V gene data show CDR1 as KGHSY and CDR2 as FQNENV. V shed 5 bases, J shed 5 bases, and the junction held 11 bases outside the gene matches. This chain's CDR3 is CASSTVSPSGRNEQYF. CDR3 DNA sequence: TGTGCCAGCAGCACCGTCTCCCCTAGCGGGAGGAACGAGCAGTACTTC.

The V gene is TRBV5-1, the J gene TRBJ1-3; 7 bases agree with TRBD1. Germline V gene data show CDR1 as SGHRS and CDR2 as YFSETQ. CDR3 length: 20 residues. J gave up 0 bases and V 4 bases, and 19 bases lay outside the gene matches. The CDR3 nucleotides read TGCGCCAGCAGCCGGACCAATTACAGGGACAGTCCTATCTCTGGAAACACCATATATTTT. It specifies CASSRTNYRDSPISGNTIYF.

This chain links TRBV7-9 with TRBJ1-2; 10 bases line up with TRBD1. CDR1 and CDR2 (germline): SEHNR, FQNEAQ (reference sequence). Losses at the gene ends were 5 bases for V and 4 bases for J; bases not matched to a gene: 4. The CDR3 covers 14 residues. CDR3 in DNA: TGTGCCAGCAGCAGACAGGGGGCGATCTATGGCTACACCTTC. Protein sequence: CASSRQGAIYGYTF.

The V call is TRBV28, the J call TRBJ1-5, with 8 positions matching TRBD1. The CDR3 contains 14 residues. Trimming took 2 bases from V and 5 from J; bases not matched to a gene: 2. The germline V gene has CDR1 MDHEN and CDR2 SYDVKM. The CDR3 DNA reads as TGTGCCAGCAGTTTAGGGACAGGCCATCAGCCCCAGCATTTT. This encodes CASSLGTGHQPQHF.

The count of this clone is one. V gene TRBV18 combines with J gene TRBJ1-4, with 9 bases that match TRBD1. The CDR3 is made up of 15 amino acids. J gave up 5 bases and V 2 bases, and 3 bases lay outside the gene matches. The germline V gene has CDR1 KGHSH and CDR2 LQKENI. CDR3 sequence reads: CASSPDRGTNEKLFF. In DNA form, the CDR3 reads TGTGCCAGCTCACCAGACAGGGGGACAAATGAAAAACTGTTTTTT.

J is TRBJ2-3 and V is TRBV11-3; D uncertain. Trimming took 0 bases from V and 1 from J, leaving 8 bases between them. Germline V gene lookup returns CDR1 SGHNT and CDR2 YENEEA. The CDR3 contains 15 residues. CDR3: CASSLDNAGTDTQYF. CDR3 in DNA: TGTGCCAGCAGCTTAGACAATGCGGGCACAGATACGCAGTATTTT.

The chain employs TRBV19 and TRBJ2-7; TRBD1 is a possible D gene (5 bases). V was shortened by 4 bases and J by 6 bases, with 19 bases between the two germline ends. This CDR3 is 15 amino acids long. Germline V lookup: CDR1 LNHDA, CDR2 SQIVND (reference sequence). CDR3 nucleotide sequence: TGTGCCAGTAGTAGGGGCACTGGGGCCGTAAGCGAGCAGTACTTC. The encoded protein is CASSRGTGAVSEQYF.

The genes are TRBV18 and TRBJ1-3; the D gene is possibly TRBD1 (5 bases). CDR3 length: 15 amino acids. Trimming shortened V by 3 bases and J by 3 bases, and 12 bases separated the two germline ends. Germline V gene sequence: CDR1 KGHSH, CDR2 LQKENI. CDR3 region: CASSPTQEFGNTIYF. The CDR3 nucleotides are TGTGCCAGCTCACCGACACAGGAATTTGGAAACACCATATATTTT.

This clone was seen only a few times. The V call is TRBV6-5, the J call TRBJ1-2; TRBD1 matches at 9 bases. This CDR3 has 14 amino acids. CDR1 is MNHEY and CDR2 is SVGAGI in the germline V gene. V shed 0 bases and J 7 bases; nucleotides not matched to a gene: 3. This CDR3 reads CASSYSTGGLGYTF. The DNA of the CDR3 is TGTGCCAGCAGTTACTCAACAGGGGGCCTTGGCTACACCTTC.

V and J are TRBV5-1 and TRBJ2-1; D is perhaps TRBD2 (5 bases). Germline V gene sequence: CDR1 SGHRS, CDR2 YFSETQ. Trimming took 0 bases from V and 8 from J, leaving 15 bases between them. The CDR3 loop spans 15 amino acids. CDR3 loop: CASSLDGGYPDEQFF. DNA for the CDR3: TGCGCCAGCAGCTTGGATGGAGGCTACCCAGATGAGCAGTTCTTC.

This chain joins TRBV6-5 and TRBJ2-4; 7 nucleotides agree with TRBD1. V trimming: 2 bases; J trimming: 6 bases; junction bases outside the gene matches: 7. The CDR3 consists of 15 residues. In germline, CDR1 is MNHEY, CDR2 SVGAGI. The CDR3 sequence: CASSYTQGQLNIQYF. CDR3 coding DNA: TGTGCCAGCAGTTACACACAGGGACAGTTAAACATTCAGTACTTC.

The CDR3 sequence is CASSAMAETQYF. CDR3 DNA: TGTGCCAGCAGTGCGATGGCAGAGACCCAGTACTTC. The chain carries TRBV2 and TRBJ2-5; D is unclear. CDR1 and CDR2 (germline): SNHLY, FYNNEI. V was shortened by 4 bases and J by 4 bases, with 7 bases between the two germline ends. The CDR3 loop spans 12 amino acids.

This clone occurred once. The chain has TRBV7-6 and TRBJ2-7, with 7 bases lining up with TRBD2. Per germline, CDR1 SGHVS and CDR2 FNYEAQ. J gave up 3 bases and V 6 bases, and 8 bases lay outside the gene matches. The CDR3 extends over 14 amino acids. Written as DNA, the CDR3 is TGTGCCAGCAGAGAAGATAGCGGGCACTACGAGCAGTACTTC. Amino acid sequence: CASREDSGHYEQYF.

This clone was detected only once. The chain combines TRBV19 with TRBJ2-7, with D tentatively TRBD2 (7 bases). This CDR3 spans 15 amino acids. Deletions cut 3 bases from V and 4 bases from J, with 16 bases between. Germline CDR1 is LNHDA and CDR2 is SQIVND (reference sequence). The CDR3 reads CASSMGSGGPYEQYF. CDR3 DNA: TGTGCCAGTAGTATGGGCTCGGGGGGCCCTTACGAGCAGTACTTC.

The rearrangement links TRBV7-2 to TRBJ1-4; no firm D call. The CDR3 is 15 amino acids. Trimming pared 2 bases from V and 8 bases from J, leaving 15 bases between. Germline V gene data show CDR1 as SGHTA and CDR2 as FQGNSA. The CDR3 bases are TGTGCCAGCAGCTTATACGGGGAGGTGGGGGAAAAACTGTTTTTT. It is translated as CASSLYGEVGEKLFF.

This chain connects TRBV14 to TRBJ1-3; no reliable D call. This CDR3 contains 16 residues. Germline CDR1 SGHDN, CDR2 FVKESK. V lost 4 bases, J lost 1 base, and 14 bases lay in between. The CDR3 nucleotides read TGTGCCAGCAGCCGCCTTGGTTCGGGATCTGGAAACACCATATATTTT. This sequence encodes CASSRLGSGSGNTIYF.

The chain employs TRBV4-2 and TRBJ2-5, with a possible D match to TRBD1 (6 bases). V lost 2 bases and J lost 5, with 6 bases in between. There are 12 residues in the CDR3. The V gene's germline CDR1 is LGHNA and CDR2 YNFKEQ. In DNA, the CDR3 is TGTGCCAGCAGCCAAAGGGGGGAGACCCAGTACTTC. Amino acid sequence: CASSQRGETQYF.

J is TRBJ2-4 and V is TRBV2; the D gene is possibly TRBD1 (6 bases). Germline CDR1 SNHLY, CDR2 FYNNEI. CDR3 length equals 13 residues. V lost 4 bases and J 2 bases, leaving 6 bases between the germline ends. CDR3 coding DNA: TGTGCCAGCAGTGGGGGGCCCAAAAACATTCAGTACTTC. Translation: CASSGGPKNIQYF.

This chain uses TRBV28 with TRBJ1-2; TRBD1 is a possible D gene (5 bases). V was trimmed by 3 bases and J by 4 bases, leaving 9 bases between them. CDR1 and CDR2 (germline): MDHEN, SYDVKM. The CDR3 runs to 13 residues. CDR3 sequence: CASSLQGGYGYTF. The CDR3 nucleotides are TGTGCCAGCAGTTTGCAGGGCGGCTATGGCTACACCTTC.

This clone came up a few times. The chain combines TRBV7-2 with TRBJ2-1, with a tentative D call TRBD1 (5 bases). Between the trimmed V and J ends, which lost 4 bases and 7 bases, there was a span of 20 bases. The length of the CDR3 is 16 residues. The germline CDR1 and CDR2 sequences are SGHTA and FQGNSA. The CDR3 region has the DNA TGTGCCAGCAGCTCGAACCCCAGGGTTCGGTTGAATGAGCAGTTCTTC. Protein sequence: CASSSNPRVRLNEQFF.

The gene calls are TRBV11-2 and TRBJ1-2, with D unclear. CDR1 SGHAT and CDR2 FQNNGV come from the germline V gene. V was clipped by 7 bases and J by 5 bases, with 17 bases between them. The CDR3 has 14 amino acids. The CDR3 loop reads CASTSLRGGYGYTF. The CDR3 region has the DNA TGTGCCAGCACCTCCCTACGTGGAGGGTATGGCTACACCTTC. The whole variable domain, filled in from reference TRBV11-2 and TRBJ1-2, reads EAGVAQSPRYKIIEKRQSVAFWCNPISGHATLYWYQQILGQGPKLLIQFQNNGVVDDSQLPKDRFSAERLKGVDSTLKIQPAKLEDSAVYLCASTSLRGGYGYTFGSGTRLTVV.

The CDR3 loop reads CASSFQVAQRGRGDTQYF. The CDR3 DNA sequence: TGTGCCAGCAGTTTTCAGGTCGCCCAGCGGGGGAGGGGAGATACGCAGTATTTT. This chain links TRBV28 with TRBJ2-3; TRBD2 matches at 8 bases. After removal of 3 bases from V and 5 bases from J, the junction contained 16 bases not matched to a gene. The CDR3 runs to 18 residues. Germline-derived CDR1 and CDR2 are MDHEN and SYDVKM.

The chain has TRBV9 and TRBJ1-2, with TRBD1 identical over 7 bases. The CDR3 extends over 18 amino acids. Germline V gives CDR1 SGDLS, CDR2 YYNGEE. Trimming at V came to 0 bases and at J to 5 bases, leaving 16 bases not matched to a gene. The CDR3 DNA follows: TGTGCCAGCAGCGTAGCCCCGGACGGGCACAGGGGACCTTATGGCTACACCTTC. It translates to CASSVAPDGHRGPYGYTF. The entire variable domain, with the rest obtained from reference TRBV9 and TRBJ1-2, is as follows: DSGVTQTPKHLITATGQRVTLRCSPRSGDLSVYWYQQSLDQGLQFLIQYYNGEERAKGNILERFSAQQFPDLHSELNLSSLELGDSALYFCASSVAPDGHRGPYGYTFGSGTRLTVV.

The chain links TRBV11-2 to TRBJ2-3; 10 bases line up with TRBD1. Unmatched junction bases numbered 6, after V lost 5 bases and J lost 1 base. The CDR3 consists of 16 residues. Germline lookup yields CDR1 SGHAT and CDR2 FQNNGV. CDR3 sequence (DNA): TGTGCCAGCAGCGCAGCCGGGACAGGGGGCACAGATACGCAGTATTTT. Amino acids: CASSAAGTGGTDTQYF. The full variable domain, completed using reference TRBV11-2 and TRBJ2-3, is EAGVAQSPRYKIIEKRQSVAFWCNPISGHATLYWYQQILGQGPKLLIQFQNNGVVDDSQLPKDRFSAERLKGVDSTLKIQPAKLEDSAVYLCASSAAGTGGTDTQYFGPGTRLTVL.

The rearrangement joins TRBV9 to TRBJ2-3, with TRBD2 identical over 11 bases. The CDR3 sequence is 17 residues long. Trimming at V came to 3 bases and at J to 3 bases, leaving 9 bases not matched to a gene. Germline V lookup: CDR1 SGDLS, CDR2 YYNGEE. As DNA, the CDR3 is TGTGCCAGCAGCGCCGGCGGACTAGCGGGTTTGACAGATACGCAGTATTTT. It codes for CASSAGGLAGLTDTQYF.

The V call is TRBV5-1, the J call TRBJ2-3, with TRBD1 as a possible D gene (6 bases). The V end was cut by 0 bases, the J end by 5 bases, with 13 bases between. Per germline, CDR1 SGHRS and CDR2 YFSETQ. This CDR3 comprises 15 residues. The chain's CDR3 is CASSLDQGDKDTQYF. CDR3 nucleotide sequence: TGCGCCAGCAGCTTGGATCAAGGGGACAAAGATACGCAGTATTTT.

The V and J genes are TRBV6-1 and TRBJ2-6, with D possibly being TRBD2 (5 bases). The germline V gene encodes CDR1 MNHNS and CDR2 SASEGT. This CDR3 is built from 15 residues. The V gene lost 7 bases and the J gene lost 2 bases, with 12 bases spanning the gap. CDR3 residues: CASTQSGTGANVLTF. For the CDR3, the DNA is TGTGCCAGCACCCAATCGGGGACTGGGGCCAACGTCCTGACTTTC.

V gene TRBV28 combines with J gene TRBJ2-7; 7 positions match TRBD1. The CDR3 consists of 12 residues. CDR1 is MDHEN and CDR2 is SYDVKM in the germline V gene. V lost 6 bases to trimming and J lost 7 bases; unmatched junction nucleotides: 6. CDR3 protein: CASSRGGWEQYF. The CDR3 bases are TGTGCCAGCAGCCGAGGGGGCTGGGAGCAGTACTTC.

The V and J genes are TRBV6-1 and TRBJ2-1, with TRBD2 identical over 9 bases. The trim removed 3 bases at V and 9 bases at J, leaving 3 bases unmatched. The CDR3 runs to 13 residues. Germline V CDR1 and CDR2: MNHNS, SASEGT. The CDR3: CASSERSGGEQFF. The DNA of the CDR3 is TGTGCCAGCAGTGAGCGTAGCGGGGGTGAGCAGTTCTTC.